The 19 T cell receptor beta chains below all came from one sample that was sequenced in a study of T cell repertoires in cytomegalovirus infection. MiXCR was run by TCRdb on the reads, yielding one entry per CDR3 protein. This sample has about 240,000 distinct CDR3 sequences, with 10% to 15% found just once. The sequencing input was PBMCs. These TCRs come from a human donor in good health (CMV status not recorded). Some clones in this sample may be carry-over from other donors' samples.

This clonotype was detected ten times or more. CDR3 loop: CSPNKTRMNTEAFF. CDR3 in DNA: TGCAGTCCCAACAAAACTCGAATGAACACTGAAGCTTTCTTT. The rearrangement joins TRBV20-1 to TRBJ1-1; D gene unclear. The CDR3 runs to 14 residues. Between the trimmed V and J ends, which lost 8 bases and 0 bases, there was a span of 16 bases. Per germline, CDR1 DFQATT and CDR2 SNEGSKA (reference sequence).

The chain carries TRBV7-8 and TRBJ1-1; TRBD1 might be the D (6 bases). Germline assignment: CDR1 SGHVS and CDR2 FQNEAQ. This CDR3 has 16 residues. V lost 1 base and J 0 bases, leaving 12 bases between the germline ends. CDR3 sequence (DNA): TGTGCCAGCAGCTTAGTGGGGGGCCGGATGAACACTGAAGCTTTCTTT. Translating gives CASSLVGGRMNTEAFF.

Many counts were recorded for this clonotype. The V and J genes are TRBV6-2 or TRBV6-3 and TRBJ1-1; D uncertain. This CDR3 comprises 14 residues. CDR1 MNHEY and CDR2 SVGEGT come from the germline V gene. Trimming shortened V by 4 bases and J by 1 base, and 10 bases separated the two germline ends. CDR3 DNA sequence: TGTGCCAGCAGTTTTTCAATGGGGAACACTGAAGCTTTCTTT. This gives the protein CASSFSMGNTEAFF.

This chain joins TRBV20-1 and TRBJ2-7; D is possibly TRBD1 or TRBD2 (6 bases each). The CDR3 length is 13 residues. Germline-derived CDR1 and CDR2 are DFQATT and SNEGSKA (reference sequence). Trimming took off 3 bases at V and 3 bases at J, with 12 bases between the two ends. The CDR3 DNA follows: TGCAGTGCTAGGGTCGGGGGCCTCTACGAGCAGTACTTC. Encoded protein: CSARVGGLYEQYF.

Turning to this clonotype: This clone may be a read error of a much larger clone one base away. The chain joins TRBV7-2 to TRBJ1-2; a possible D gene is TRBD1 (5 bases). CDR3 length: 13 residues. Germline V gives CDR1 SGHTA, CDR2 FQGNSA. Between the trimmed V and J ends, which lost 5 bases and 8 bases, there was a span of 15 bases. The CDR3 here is CASSTPWGDGYTF. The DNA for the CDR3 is TGTGCCAGCAGCACCCCTTGGGGGGACGGCTACACCTTC.

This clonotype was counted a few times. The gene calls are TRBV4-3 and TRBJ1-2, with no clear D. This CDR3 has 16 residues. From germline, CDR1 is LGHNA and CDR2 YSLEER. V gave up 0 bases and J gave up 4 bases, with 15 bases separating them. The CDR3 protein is CASSQDRAGGSYGYTF. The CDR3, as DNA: TGCGCCAGCAGCCAAGATCGAGCGGGAGGGTCCTATGGCTACACCTTC.

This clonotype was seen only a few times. CDR3 coding DNA: TGTGCCAGCTCTGGGCTGGGACACCGTGTAGGCGAAAAACTGTTTTTT. This encodes CASSGLGHRVGEKLFF. The chain combines TRBV2 with TRBJ1-4; D possibly corresponds to TRBD1 (6 bases). CDR1 is SNHLY, CDR2 FYNNEI, per germline. CDR3 length: 16 amino acids. Between the trimmed V and J ends, which lost 8 bases and 8 bases, there was a span of 24 bases.

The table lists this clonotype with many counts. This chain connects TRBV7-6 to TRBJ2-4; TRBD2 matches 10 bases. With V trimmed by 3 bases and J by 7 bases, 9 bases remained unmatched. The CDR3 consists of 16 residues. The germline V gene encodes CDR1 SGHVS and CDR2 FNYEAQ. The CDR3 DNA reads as TGTGCCAGCAGCTTTGGCAGCGGGGGGGCGGAGAACATTCAGTACTTC. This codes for CASSFGSGGAENIQYF.

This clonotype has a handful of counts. The CDR3: CASSLLGQPNTGELFF. In nucleotides, the CDR3 is TGCGCCAGCAGCTTACTGGGACAGCCGAACACCGGGGAGCTGTTTTTT. This chain connects TRBV5-1 to TRBJ2-2, with 7 bases fitting TRBD1. Germline V gene lookup returns CDR1 SGHRS and CDR2 YFSETQ. The CDR3 sequence is 16 residues long. Germline trimming cut 2 bases from V and 0 bases from J; bases unmatched to any gene: 4.

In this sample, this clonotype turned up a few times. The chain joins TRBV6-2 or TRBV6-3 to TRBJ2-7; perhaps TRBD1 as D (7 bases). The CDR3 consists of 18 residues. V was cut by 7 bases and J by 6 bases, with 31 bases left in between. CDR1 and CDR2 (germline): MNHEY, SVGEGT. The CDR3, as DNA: TGTGCCAGCACCCCCACCCGGACAGGAGCCCTCACCGGGGGCGAGCAGTACTTC. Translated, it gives CASTPTRTGALTGGEQYF.

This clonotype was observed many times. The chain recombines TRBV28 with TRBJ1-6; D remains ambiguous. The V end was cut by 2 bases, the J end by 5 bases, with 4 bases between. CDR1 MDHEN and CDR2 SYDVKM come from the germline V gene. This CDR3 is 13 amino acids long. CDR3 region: CASSLVNNSPLHF. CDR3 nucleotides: TGTGCCAGCAGTTTAGTTAATAATTCACCCCTCCACTTT.

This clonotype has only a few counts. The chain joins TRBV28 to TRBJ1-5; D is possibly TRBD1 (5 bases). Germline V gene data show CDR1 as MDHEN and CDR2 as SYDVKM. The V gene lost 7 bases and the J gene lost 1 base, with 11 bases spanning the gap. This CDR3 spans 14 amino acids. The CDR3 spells CASTAGGSNQPQHF. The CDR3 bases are TGTGCCAGCACCGCCGGGGGAAGCAATCAGCCCCAGCATTTT.

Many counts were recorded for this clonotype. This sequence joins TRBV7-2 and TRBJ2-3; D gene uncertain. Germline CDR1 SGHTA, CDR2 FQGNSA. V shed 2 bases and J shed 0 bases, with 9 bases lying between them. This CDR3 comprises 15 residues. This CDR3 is CASSLLSLSTDTQYF. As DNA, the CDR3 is TGTGCCAGCAGCTTACTCTCCCTTAGCACAGATACGCAGTATTTT.

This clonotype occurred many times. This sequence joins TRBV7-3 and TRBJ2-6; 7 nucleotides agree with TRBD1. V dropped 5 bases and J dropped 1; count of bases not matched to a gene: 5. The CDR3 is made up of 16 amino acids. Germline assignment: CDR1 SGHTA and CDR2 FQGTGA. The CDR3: CASSATGKSGANVLTF. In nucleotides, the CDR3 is TGTGCCAGCAGCGCGACAGGGAAGTCTGGGGCCAACGTCCTGACTTTC.

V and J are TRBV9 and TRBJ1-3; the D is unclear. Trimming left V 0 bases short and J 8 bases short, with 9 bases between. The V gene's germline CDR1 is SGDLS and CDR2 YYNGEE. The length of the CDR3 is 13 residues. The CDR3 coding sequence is TGTGCCAGCAGCGTAGACGTGGGCGACACCATATATTTT. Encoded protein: CASSVDVGDTIYF.

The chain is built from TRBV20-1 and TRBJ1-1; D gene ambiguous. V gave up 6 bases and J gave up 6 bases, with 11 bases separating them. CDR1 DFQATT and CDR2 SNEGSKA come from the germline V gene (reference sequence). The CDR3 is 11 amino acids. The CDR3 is CSAPEKAEAFF. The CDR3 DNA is TGCAGTGCACCAGAGAAAGCTGAAGCTTTCTTT.

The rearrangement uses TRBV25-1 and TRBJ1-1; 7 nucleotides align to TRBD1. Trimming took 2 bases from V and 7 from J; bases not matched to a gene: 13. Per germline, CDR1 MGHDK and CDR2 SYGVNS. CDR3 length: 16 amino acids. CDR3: CASSERGGSKSDEAFF. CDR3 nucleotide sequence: TGTGCCAGCAGTGAAAGAGGGGGCAGCAAATCTGATGAAGCTTTCTTT.

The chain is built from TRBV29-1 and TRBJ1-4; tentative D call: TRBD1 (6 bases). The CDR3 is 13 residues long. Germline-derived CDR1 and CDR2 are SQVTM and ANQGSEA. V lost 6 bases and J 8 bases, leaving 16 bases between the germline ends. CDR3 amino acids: CSVNQGRGEKLFF. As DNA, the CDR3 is TGCAGCGTGAACCAGGGGAGGGGCGAAAAACTGTTTTTT.

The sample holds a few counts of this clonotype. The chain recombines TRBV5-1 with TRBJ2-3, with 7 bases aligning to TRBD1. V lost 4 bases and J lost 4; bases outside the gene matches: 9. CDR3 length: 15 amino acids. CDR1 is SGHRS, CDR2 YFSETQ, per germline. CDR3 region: CASSITDRESDTQYF. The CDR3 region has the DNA TGCGCCAGCAGCATAACTGACAGGGAATCAGATACGCAGTATTTT.